Listed below are T cell receptor beta chains from one sample, sequenced in a study. TCRdb re-analysed the RT-PCR reads in MiXCR, keeping a single row per CDR3 protein. The sample yields approximately 720,000 distinct CDR3 sequences, approximately 15% seen once. Sequenced: memory CD4+ T cells from blood. These receptors were taken from a female donor in good health, serving as a healthy control. Each CDR3 is given with its conserved first and last residue. Fields, in order: J gene, V gene, D gene, CDR3 protein. The D gene is left open where the match is weak.

>TRBJ2-5|TRBV5-1|-
CASSLLAAGPEETQYF
>TRBJ2-5|TRBV7-2|-
CASSLVPMRQETQYF
>TRBJ2-2|TRBV20-1|-
CSAREGGSTGELFF
>TRBJ2-7|TRBV7-3|TRBD1
CASSPGTGPGYEQYF
>TRBJ1-2|TRBV5-1|-
CASSDDKQGVYGYTF
>TRBJ2-1|TRBV12-3/TRBV12-4|TRBD1
CASSLDRGNYNEQFF
>TRBJ1-5|TRBV7-2|-
CASSLALHGDQPQHF
>TRBJ2-2|TRBV20-1|TRBD2
CSAPLAGGPNTGELFF
>TRBJ2-5|TRBV10-3|-
CAISKGKETQYF
>TRBJ2-1|TRBV20-1|TRBD2
CSAGLAGYNEQFF
>TRBJ2-1|TRBV12-3/TRBV12-4|-
CASSSHPRIGNEQFF
>TRBJ2-7|TRBV9|TRBD1
CASSVLGTGGFYEQYF
>TRBJ2-5|TRBV29-1|-
CSGGTAQETQYF
>TRBJ2-2|TRBV5-1|-
CASRSGSSFGELFF
>TRBJ1-5|TRBV30|-
CAWSRVGQPQHF
>TRBJ2-7|TRBV27|-
CASSLGRPTYEQYF
>TRBJ1-1|TRBV7-2|TRBD1
CASSYQQGMAEAFF
>TRBJ2-1|TRBV29-1|TRBD2
CSVLRGGGAQNEQFF
>TRBJ2-1|TRBV6-5|-
CASSPTMIEQFF
>TRBJ1-2|TRBV5-5|-
CASSTPALSEGGYTF
>TRBJ2-1|TRBV7-7|-
CASSWNPGNEQFF
>TRBJ1-1|TRBV4-2|-
CASSQDLDGYTEAFF
>TRBJ2-2|TRBV20-1|TRBD2
CSARLAGVGTGELFF
>TRBJ1-2|TRBV27|-
CASHGGNYGYTF
>TRBJ2-1|TRBV24-1|-
CATSDWGGRGAYNEQFF
>TRBJ2-5|TRBV27|TRBD2
CASQREGGTQYF
>TRBJ1-5|TRBV11-2|-
CASSQTQGPQHF
>TRBJ2-5|TRBV5-1|-
CASRRGYGETQYF
>TRBJ2-7|TRBV6-6|-
CASTNGWSEQYF
>TRBJ2-1|TRBV5-1|TRBD2
CASSRPTSGGYNEQFF
>TRBJ2-7|TRBV12-3/TRBV12-4|-
CASSLLQGGEQYF